This entry concerns a single T cell receptor beta chain. Its cognate antigen is unknown. This specimen comes from a study of CD8 T cells in ankylosing spondylitis. Whole-study results and caveats: There were earlier reports of some motif variants in reactive arthritis synovial fluid and blood. Several highly homologous variants formed a TCR beta motif that appeared characteristic of ankylosing spondylitis blood. Relatively scarce in peripheral blood, disease-linked clones were CD8+. As reported, disease-linked clones showed significant enrichment in matched ankylosing spondylitis synovial fluid.

Germline values: CDR1 SGHRS, CDR2 YFSETQ. Trimming cost V 0 bases and J 4 bases, with 13 bases left between them. The CDR3 contains 15 residues. Researchers built TCR beta libraries using quantitative 5'-RACE with molecular barcodes. TCRdb fed the 5' RACE reads into MiXCR, producing one record per CDR3 protein. The profile shows 450,000 to 550,000 distinct CDR3 sequences, 5.3% of them singletons. This clonotype was sampled from a male donor with ankylosing spondylitis. Sequencing was carried out using blood, either unsorted or a sorted T cell fraction (not recorded which). The chain recombines TRBV5-1 with TRBJ2-5; weak D call: TRBD2 (6 bases). The CDR3 nucleotides are TGCGCCAGCAGCTTGGGACTAGAAGGAGGAGAGACCCAGTACTTC. Translating gives CASSLGLEGGETQYF.